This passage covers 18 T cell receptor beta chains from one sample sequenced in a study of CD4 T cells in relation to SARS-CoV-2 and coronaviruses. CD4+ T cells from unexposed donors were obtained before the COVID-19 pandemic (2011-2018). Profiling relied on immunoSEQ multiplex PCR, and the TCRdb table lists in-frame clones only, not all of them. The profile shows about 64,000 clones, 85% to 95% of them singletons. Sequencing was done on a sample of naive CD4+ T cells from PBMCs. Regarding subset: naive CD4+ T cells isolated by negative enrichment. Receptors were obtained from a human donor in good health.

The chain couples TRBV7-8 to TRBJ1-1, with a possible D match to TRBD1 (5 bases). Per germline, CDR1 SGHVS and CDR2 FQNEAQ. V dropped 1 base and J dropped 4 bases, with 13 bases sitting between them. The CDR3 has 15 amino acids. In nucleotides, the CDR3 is TGTGCCAGCAGCTTAGGTGCAGGGTGGGGCACTGAAGCTTTCTTT. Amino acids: CASSLGAGWGTEAFF.

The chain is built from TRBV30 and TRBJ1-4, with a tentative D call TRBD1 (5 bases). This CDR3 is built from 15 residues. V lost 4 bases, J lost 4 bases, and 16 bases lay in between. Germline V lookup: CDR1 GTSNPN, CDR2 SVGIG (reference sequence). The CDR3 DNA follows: TGTGCCTGGAAGAGGGCGGGCAGGGTTAATGAAAAACTGTTTTTT. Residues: CAWKRAGRVNEKLFF.

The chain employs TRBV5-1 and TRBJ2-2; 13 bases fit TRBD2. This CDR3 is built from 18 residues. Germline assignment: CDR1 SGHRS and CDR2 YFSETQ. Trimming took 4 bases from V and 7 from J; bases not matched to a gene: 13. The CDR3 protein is CASSRGTSGNVIGGELFF. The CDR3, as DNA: TGCGCCAGCAGCAGGGGGACTAGCGGGAACGTGATCGGCGGGGAGCTGTTTTTT.

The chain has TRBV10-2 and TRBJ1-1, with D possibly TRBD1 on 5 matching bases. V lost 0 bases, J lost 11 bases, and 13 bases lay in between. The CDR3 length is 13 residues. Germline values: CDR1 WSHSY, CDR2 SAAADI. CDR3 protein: CASSESKPKGAFF. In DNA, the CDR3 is TGCGCCAGCAGTGAGTCAAAACCGAAGGGGGCTTTCTTT.

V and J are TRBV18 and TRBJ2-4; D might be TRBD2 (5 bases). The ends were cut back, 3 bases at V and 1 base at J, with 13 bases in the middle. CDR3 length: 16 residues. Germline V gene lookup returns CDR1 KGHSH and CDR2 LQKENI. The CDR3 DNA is TGTGCCAGCTCACCCCAGCGGTCCGAGGCCAAAAACATTCAGTACTTC. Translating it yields CASSPQRSEAKNIQYF.

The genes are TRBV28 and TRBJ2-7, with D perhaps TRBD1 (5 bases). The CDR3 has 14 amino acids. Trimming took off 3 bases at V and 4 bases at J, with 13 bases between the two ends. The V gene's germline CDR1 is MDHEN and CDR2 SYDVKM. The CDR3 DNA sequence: TGTGCCAGCAGTTTTCAGGGTCCCACTTACGAGCAGTACTTC. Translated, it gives CASSFQGPTYEQYF.

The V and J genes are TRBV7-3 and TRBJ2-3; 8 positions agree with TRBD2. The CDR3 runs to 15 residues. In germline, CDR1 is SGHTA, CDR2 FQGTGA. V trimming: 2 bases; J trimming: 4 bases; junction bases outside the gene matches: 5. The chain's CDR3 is CASSLVAAGADTQYF. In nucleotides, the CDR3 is TGTGCCAGCAGCTTAGTGGCAGCGGGAGCAGATACGCAGTATTTT.

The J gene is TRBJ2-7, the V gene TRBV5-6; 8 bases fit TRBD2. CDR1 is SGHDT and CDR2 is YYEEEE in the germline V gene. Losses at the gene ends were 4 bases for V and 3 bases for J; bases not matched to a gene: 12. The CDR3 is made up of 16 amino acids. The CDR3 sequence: CASSGTGTRIFYEQYF. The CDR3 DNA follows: TGTGCCAGCAGCGGTACCGGGACTAGAATTTTCTACGAGCAGTACTTC.

For the CDR3, the DNA is TGCGCCAGCAGCGCACTAGCGGGAGACTACAATGAGCAGTTCTTC. Translation gives CASSALAGDYNEQFF. This chain uses TRBV4-1 with TRBJ2-1; TRBD2 matches 11 bases. The length of the CDR3 is 15 residues. The V gene's germline CDR1 is MGHRA and CDR2 YSYEKL. V lost 5 bases and J lost 3; bases outside the gene matches: 3.

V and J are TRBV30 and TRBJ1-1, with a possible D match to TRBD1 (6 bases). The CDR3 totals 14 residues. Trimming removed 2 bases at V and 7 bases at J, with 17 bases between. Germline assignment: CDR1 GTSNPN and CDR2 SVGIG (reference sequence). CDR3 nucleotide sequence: TGTGCCTGGAGTACGACCTCGGGAGGGGGTGAAGCTTTCTTT. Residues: CAWSTTSGGGEAFF.

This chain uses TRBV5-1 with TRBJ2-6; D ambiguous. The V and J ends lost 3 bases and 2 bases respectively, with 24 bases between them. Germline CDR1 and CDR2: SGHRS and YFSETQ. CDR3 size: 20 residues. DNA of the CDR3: TGCGCCAGCAGCTCACTTACTCCGGGCCAAACAATGCCTGGGGCCAACGTCCTGACTTTC. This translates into CASSSLTPGQTMPGANVLTF.

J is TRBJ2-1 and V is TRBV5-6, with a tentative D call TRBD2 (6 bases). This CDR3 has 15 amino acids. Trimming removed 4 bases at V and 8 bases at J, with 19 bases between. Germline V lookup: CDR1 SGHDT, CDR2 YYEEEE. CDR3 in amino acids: CASSPRLDGTDEQFF. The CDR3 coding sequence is TGTGCCAGCAGCCCCAGACTAGACGGTACGGATGAGCAGTTCTTC. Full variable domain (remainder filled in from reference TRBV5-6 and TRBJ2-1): DAGVTQSPTHLIKTRGQQVTLRCSPKSGHDTVSWYQQALGQGPQFIFQYYEEEERQRGNFPDRFSGHQFPNYSSELNVNALLLGDSALYLCASSPRLDGTDEQFFGPGTRLTVL.

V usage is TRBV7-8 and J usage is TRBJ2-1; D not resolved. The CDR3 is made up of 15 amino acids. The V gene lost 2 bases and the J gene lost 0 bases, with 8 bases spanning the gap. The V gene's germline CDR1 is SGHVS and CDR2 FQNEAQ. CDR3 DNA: TGTGCCAGCAGCTTACTCTCCTTCTCCTACAATGAGCAGTTCTTC. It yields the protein CASSLLSFSYNEQFF.

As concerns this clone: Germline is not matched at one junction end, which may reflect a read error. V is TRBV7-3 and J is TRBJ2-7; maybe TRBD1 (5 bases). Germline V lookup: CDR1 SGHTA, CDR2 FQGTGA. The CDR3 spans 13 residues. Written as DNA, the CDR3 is TGTGCCAGCAGCCAGAACCTTTGGACACCTCTTAACTTC. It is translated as CASSQNLWTPLNF.

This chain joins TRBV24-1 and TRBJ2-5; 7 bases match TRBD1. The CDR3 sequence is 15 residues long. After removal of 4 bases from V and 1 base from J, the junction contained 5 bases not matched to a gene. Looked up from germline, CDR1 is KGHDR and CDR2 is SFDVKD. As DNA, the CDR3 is TGTGCCACCAGTGAGCCAGACAGGGCCCAAGAGACCCAGTACTTC. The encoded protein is CATSEPDRAQETQYF.

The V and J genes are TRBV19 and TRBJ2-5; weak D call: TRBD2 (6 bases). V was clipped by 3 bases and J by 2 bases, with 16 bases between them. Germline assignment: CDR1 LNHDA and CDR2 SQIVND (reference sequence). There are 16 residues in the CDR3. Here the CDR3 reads CASSIGGSGGQETQYF. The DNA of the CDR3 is TGTGCCAGTAGTATCGGGGGTAGCGGTGGGCAAGAGACCCAGTACTTC. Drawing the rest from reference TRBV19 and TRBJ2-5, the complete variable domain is DGGITQSPKYLFRKEGQNVTLSCEQNLNHDAMYWYRQDPGQGLRLIYYSQIVNDFQKGDIAEGYSVSREKKESFPLTVTSAQKNPTAFYLCASSIGGSGGQETQYFGPGTRLLVL.

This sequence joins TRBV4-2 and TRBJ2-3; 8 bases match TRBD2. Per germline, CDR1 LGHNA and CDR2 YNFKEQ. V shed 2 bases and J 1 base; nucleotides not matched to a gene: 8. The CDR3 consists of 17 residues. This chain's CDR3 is CASSQSLAGLRTDTQYF. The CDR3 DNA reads TGTGCCAGCAGCCAATCCCTAGCGGGCCTACGCACAGATACGCAGTATTTT.

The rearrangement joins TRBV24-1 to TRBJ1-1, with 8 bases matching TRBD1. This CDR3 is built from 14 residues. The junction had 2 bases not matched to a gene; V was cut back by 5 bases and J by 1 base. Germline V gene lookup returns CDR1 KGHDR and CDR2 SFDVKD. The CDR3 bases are TGTGCCACCAGTGCCGGACAGGGGAACACTGAAGCTTTCTTT. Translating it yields CATSAGQGNTEAFF.